These 22 T cell receptor beta chains came from one sample sequenced in a study of blood T cell repertoires in COVID-19. Clones were read by immunoSEQ multiplex PCR, and TCRdb kept only the in-frame ones, dropping some. The data show under 350,000 clones, with 70% to 90% seen just once and approximately 4.4% held by the top ten. Sequencing was performed on PBMCs or T cells enriched from blood (not recorded which). The receptors stem from a woman between 40 and 50 years old with acute COVID-19.

The CDR3 DNA sequence: TGTGCCAGTGAAGGACAGGGGGGGTATCAGCCCCAGCATTTT. Its protein product is CASEGQGGYQPQHF. This sequence joins TRBV19 and TRBJ1-5; TRBD1 aligns across 10 bases. The CDR3 spans 14 residues. Germline lookup yields CDR1 LNHDA and CDR2 SQIVND (reference sequence). V gave up 8 bases and J gave up 5 bases; unmatched junction bases: 6.

The V gene is TRBV5-4, the J gene TRBJ1-4, with a weak D call TRBD1 (5 bases). The CDR3 has 15 amino acids. Looked up from germline, CDR1 is SGHNT and CDR2 is YYREEE (reference sequence). Trimming removed 0 bases from V and 11 bases from J, with 17 bases in between. DNA of the CDR3: TGTGCCAGCAGCTTGGTGACAGCTCACGGGAGGAAACTGTTTTTT. Residues: CASSLVTAHGRKLFF.

The chain couples TRBV7-2 to TRBJ2-6, with 12 nucleotides matching TRBD2. From germline, CDR1 is SGHTA and CDR2 FQGNSA. CDR3 length: 19 amino acids. J lost 2 bases, V lost 2 bases, and 7 bases had no gene match. This chain's CDR3 is CASSLIGLAGGTGANVLTF. In nucleotides, the CDR3 is TGTGCCAGCAGCTTAATCGGGCTAGCGGGAGGGACTGGGGCCAACGTCCTGACTTTC.

The gene calls are TRBV3-1 (or the pseudogene TRBV3-2) and TRBJ1-6, with D uncertain. Germline lookup yields CDR1 LGHDT and CDR2 YNNKEL (reference sequence). V dropped 4 bases and J dropped 0 bases, with 10 bases sitting between them. The CDR3 is 16 residues long. DNA of the CDR3: TGTGCCAGCAGCCCGCGCCACAGCTCCTATAATTCACCCCTCCACTTT. Protein: CASSPRHSSYNSPLHF.

The chain recombines TRBV7-2 with TRBJ1-5; D not resolved. CDR1 SGHTA and CDR2 FQGNSA come from the germline V gene. V dropped 6 bases and J dropped 5 bases, with 17 bases sitting between them. CDR3 length equals 15 residues. As DNA, the CDR3 is TGTGCCAGCAGTCCCGGGAGCCACCCCGATCAGCCCCAGCATTTT. Encoded protein: CASSPGSHPDQPQHF.

The chain joins TRBV5-1 to TRBJ1-6, with TRBD1 identical over 10 bases. The germline V gene has CDR1 SGHRS and CDR2 YFSETQ. The CDR3 covers 16 residues. J gave up 10 bases and V 0 bases, and 7 bases lay outside the gene matches. CDR3 nucleotides: TGCGCCAGCAGCTTGGGGGACAGGGGATCAGGGTCACCCCTCCACTTT. Its protein product is CASSLGDRGSGSPLHF. The whole variable domain, remainder taken from reference TRBV5-1 and TRBJ1-6, is KAGVTQTPRYLIKTRGQQVTLSCSPISGHRSVSWYQQTPGQGLQFLFEYFSETQRNKGNFPGRFSGRQFSNSRSEMNVSTLELGDSALYLCASSLGDRGSGSPLHFGNGTRLTVT.

The chain has TRBV6-4 and TRBJ1-3, with TRBD1 matching over 7 bases. V dropped 8 bases and J dropped 2; count of bases not matched to a gene: 12. Germline CDR1 is MRHNA and CDR2 is SNTAGT. This CDR3 is 16 amino acids long. The CDR3 loop reads CASLANRGETGNTIYF. CDR3 nucleotides: TGTGCCAGCCTAGCGAACAGGGGCGAAACTGGAAACACCATATATTTT.

The chain recombines TRBV27 with TRBJ1-2; weak D call: TRBD1 (6 bases). Germline assignment: CDR1 MNHEY and CDR2 SMNVEV (reference sequence). V gave up 6 bases and J gave up 1 base, with 12 bases separating them. CDR3 length: 14 residues. CDR3 nucleotide sequence: TGTGCCAGCAGCCCAGCAGGGGTTAACTATGGCTACACCTTC. Translating it yields CASSPAGVNYGYTF.

The chain combines TRBV25-1 with TRBJ2-2; D unresolved. V was trimmed by 1 base and J by 3 bases, leaving 9 bases between them. Germline V gene lookup returns CDR1 MGHDK and CDR2 SYGVNS. The CDR3 spans 15 residues. The CDR3 protein is CASSESPTHTGELFF. As DNA, the CDR3 is TGTGCCAGCAGTGAATCCCCCACTCACACCGGGGAGCTGTTTTTT.

This chain joins TRBV12-5 and TRBJ2-3; 9 nucleotides align to TRBD1. Germline CDR1 and CDR2: LGHNT and FRNRAP. The V segment lost 6 bases and the J segment 1 base; nucleotides outside the gene matches: 5. CDR3 length: 15 amino acids. The CDR3 DNA sequence: TGTGCTAGTGGACCCGGGACAGGGCGCACAGATACGCAGTATTTT. Protein sequence: CASGPGTGRTDTQYF.

This sequence joins TRBV6-4 and TRBJ2-2; 10 positions match TRBD2. The germline V gene encodes CDR1 MRHNA and CDR2 SNTAGT. This CDR3 is built from 19 residues. J gave up 1 base and V 6 bases, and 14 bases lay outside the gene matches. This chain's CDR3 is CASRISPQTSGKNTGELFF. The CDR3, as DNA: TGTGCCAGCAGGATCTCCCCTCAAACTAGCGGGAAGAACACCGGGGAGCTGTTTTTT.

The chain combines TRBV29-1 with TRBJ1-2; 8 positions agree with TRBD1. Germline loops: CDR1 SQVTM, CDR2 ANQGSEA. Germline trimming cut 6 bases from V and 7 bases from J; bases unmatched to any gene: 10. This CDR3 has 13 amino acids. CDR3 in amino acids: CSVDPDRASGYTF. CDR3 nucleotides: TGCAGCGTGGATCCGGACAGGGCCTCTGGCTACACCTTC.

The chain employs TRBV27 and TRBJ1-2; 8 positions match TRBD1. The length of the CDR3 is 14 residues. Germline-derived CDR1 and CDR2 are MNHEY and SMNVEV (reference sequence). Trimming cost V 6 bases and J 2 bases; bases outside gene matches: 5. The CDR3 nucleotides are TGTGCCAGCAGGACGACAGGGGCGAACTATGGCTACACCTTC. Translation gives CASRTTGANYGYTF.

A remark on this clone: This specimen includes other DNA sequences encoding the same CDR3. In DNA form, the CDR3 reads TGCGCCAGCAGCTCCCAGGGCGGCTCCTACGAGCAGTACTTC. Amino acids: CASSSQGGSYEQYF. The chain links TRBV5-1 to TRBJ2-7, with D perhaps matching TRBD1 (5 bases). The ends were cut back, 3 bases at V and 0 bases at J, with 10 bases in the middle. The CDR3 loop spans 14 amino acids. Germline V lookup: CDR1 SGHRS, CDR2 YFSETQ.

V and J are TRBV29-1 and TRBJ1-1; D is ambiguous. The CDR3 is 14 residues long. Looked up from germline, CDR1 is SQVTM and CDR2 is ANQGSEA. V shed 3 bases and J shed 0 bases, with 11 bases lying between them. This chain's CDR3 is CSVDSAGMNTEAFF. DNA of the CDR3: TGCAGCGTTGATTCAGCGGGGATGAACACTGAAGCTTTCTTT.

This rearrangement joins TRBV15 to TRBJ1-2, with TRBD1 matching 10 bases. The germline V gene encodes CDR1 LNHNV and CDR2 YYDKDF (reference sequence). J gave up 4 bases and V 6 bases, and 8 bases lay outside the gene matches. CDR3 length equals 15 residues. CDR3: CATRDRGSWGYGYTF. CDR3 DNA: TGTGCCACCAGGGACAGGGGGAGTTGGGGCTATGGCTACACCTTC.

The chain carries TRBV9 and TRBJ2-1, with D unresolved. The CDR3 consists of 15 residues. The V end was cut by 4 bases, the J end by 9 bases, with 20 bases between. CDR1 is SGDLS, CDR2 YYNGEE, per germline. The CDR3 reads CASSPQDLVPGEQFF. CDR3 bases: TGTGCCAGCAGCCCTCAAGACTTGGTGCCCGGTGAGCAGTTCTTC.

V is TRBV7-9 and J is TRBJ2-1, with 13 positions matching TRBD2. CDR1 and CDR2 (germline): SEHNR, FQNEAQ (reference sequence). The V gene end was trimmed by 3 bases and the J gene end by 6 bases; junction bases not matched to a gene: 5. This CDR3 comprises 16 residues. The CDR3: CASSFSRTSGSNEQFF. CDR3 sequence (DNA): TGTGCCAGCAGCTTCTCTCGGACTAGCGGGAGCAATGAGCAGTTCTTC.

The chain carries TRBV4-2 and TRBJ1-1, with a possible D match to TRBD1 (5 bases). The V end was cut by 3 bases, the J end by 0 bases, with 14 bases between. Germline V gene data show CDR1 as LGHNA and CDR2 as YNFKEQ. This CDR3 has 16 residues. CDR3 sequence: CASSQFWRGVNTEAFF. The CDR3 bases are TGTGCCAGCAGCCAGTTCTGGAGGGGTGTGAACACTGAAGCTTTCTTT.

This clone came up once. V gene TRBV6-1 combines with J gene TRBJ2-1; tentatively, D is TRBD2 (6 bases). Between the trimmed V and J ends, which lost 2 bases and 4 bases, there was a span of 9 bases. Germline lookup yields CDR1 MNHNS and CDR2 SASEGT. This CDR3 is built from 14 residues. The CDR3 DNA sequence: TGTGCCAGCAGTGAATGGGGGGAATACAATGAGCAGTTCTTC. Protein: CASSEWGEYNEQFF.

The chain uses TRBV19 and TRBJ2-7, with D possibly TRBD1 on 6 matching bases. Germline-derived CDR1 and CDR2 are LNHDA and SQIVND (reference sequence). V was clipped by 6 bases and J by 1 base, with 10 bases between them. The CDR3 has 13 amino acids. The CDR3: CASSKGESYEQYF. CDR3 sequence (DNA): TGTGCCAGTAGCAAGGGGGAATCCTACGAGCAGTACTTC.

As DNA, the CDR3 is TGCGCCAGCAGCTTCGGTAGCGGGGGACCCTACAATGAGCAGTTCTTC. This translates into CASSFGSGGPYNEQFF. The chain recombines TRBV5-1 with TRBJ2-1, with 9 bases that match TRBD2. Germline loops: CDR1 SGHRS, CDR2 YFSETQ. This CDR3 spans 16 amino acids. The ends lost 2 bases at V and 2 bases at J; junction bases unmatched: 5.